These 32 T cell receptor beta chains share one sample of origin, sequenced in a study of T cell responses to AZD1222 COVID-19 vaccine. The method was immunoSEQ multiplex PCR; TCRdb's version includes in-frame clones alone and lacks a portion of them. The sample lists around 140,000 clones; 93% were seen once. Sequencing was performed on peripheral blood, taken on day 0 of AZD1222 vaccination. These receptors all come from an adult in good health.

CDR3 sequence reads: CSRQNGDTQYF. The DNA for the CDR3 is TGCAGTAGACAGAATGGAGATACGCAGTATTTT. The chain is built from TRBV20-1 and TRBJ2-3; perhaps TRBD1 as D (5 bases). Deletions cut 8 bases from V and 5 bases from J, with 11 bases between. This CDR3 spans 11 amino acids. Germline V gene data show CDR1 as DFQATT and CDR2 as SNEGSKA (reference sequence).

The chain joins TRBV5-1 to TRBJ1-3, with 7 bases fitting TRBD1. The CDR3 contains 16 residues. V was clipped by 4 bases and J by 2 bases; unmatched bases: 9. Germline CDR1 and CDR2: SGHRS and YFSETQ. Written as DNA, the CDR3 is TGCGCCAGCAGCAGCCGACGGCAGGGGGCTGGAAACACCATATATTTT. Translating it yields CASSSRRQGAGNTIYF.

V gene TRBV28 combines with J gene TRBJ2-6; D gene uncertain. CDR1 and CDR2 (germline): MDHEN, SYDVKM. The CDR3 runs to 17 residues. Trimming cost V 4 bases and J 0 bases, with 13 bases left between them. This chain's CDR3 is CASSYRAIPSGANVLTF. CDR3 DNA: TGTGCCAGCAGTTACCGGGCTATACCCTCTGGGGCCAACGTCCTGACTTTC.

This chain links TRBV18 with TRBJ2-7; D unclear. The germline V gene has CDR1 KGHSH and CDR2 LQKENI. The CDR3 loop spans 14 amino acids. Trimming pared 1 base from V and 2 bases from J, leaving 9 bases between. Here the CDR3 DNA reads TGTGCCAGCTCACCACGCAGGAATACCTACGAGCAGTACTTC. Protein sequence: CASSPRRNTYEQYF.

The chain recombines TRBV4-1 with TRBJ1-3; unclear D gene. The CDR3 runs 14 residues. Germline CDR1 is MGHRA and CDR2 is YSYEKL. The ends were cut back, 5 bases at V and 0 bases at J, with 8 bases in the middle. Written as DNA, the CDR3 is TGCGCCAGCAGCGATCCCCCCTCTGGAAACACCATATATTTT. This sequence encodes CASSDPPSGNTIYF.

The genes are TRBV27 and TRBJ1-5, with unresolved D. The CDR3 is made up of 14 amino acids. CDR1 and CDR2 (germline): MNHEY, SMNVEV (reference sequence). With 5 bases removed from V and 0 bases from J, the gap between germline ends came to 8 bases. Here the CDR3 reads CASSRGYSNQPQHF. In DNA, the CDR3 is TGTGCCAGCAGTCGCGGGTATAGCAATCAGCCCCAGCATTTT.

The chain is built from TRBV24-1 and TRBJ2-1; D gene unclear. CDR1 is KGHDR, CDR2 SFDVKD, per germline. Trimming shortened V by 1 base and J by 6 bases, and 6 bases separated the two germline ends. The CDR3 spans 13 residues. The CDR3 nucleotides read TGTGCCACCAGTGATTTTTTCCTCAATGAGCAGTTCTTC. This codes for CATSDFFLNEQFF.

The J gene is TRBJ1-3, the V gene TRBV7-9; the match to TRBD1 covers 8 bases. The ends lost 2 bases at V and 3 bases at J; junction bases unmatched: 9. The CDR3 contains 17 residues. Germline loops: CDR1 SEHNR, CDR2 FQNEAQ (reference sequence). The CDR3 region has the DNA TGTGCCAGCAGCTTATCCCCACAGGGGGTAGGTGGAAACACCATATATTTT. Amino acid sequence: CASSLSPQGVGGNTIYF.

The CDR3 loop is CAWSVRGNTEAFF. The CDR3 DNA follows: TGTGCCTGGAGTGTACGAGGGAACACTGAAGCTTTCTTT. The chain couples TRBV30 to TRBJ1-1; D ambiguous. Germline V CDR1 and CDR2: GTSNPN, SVGIG (reference sequence). Between the trimmed V and J ends, which lost 0 bases and 1 base, there was a span of 6 bases. The CDR3 covers 13 residues.

CDR3 bases: TGTGCCAGCAGTTTATCAGGGTTCAACACCGGGGAGCTGTTTTTT. Translating it yields CASSLSGFNTGELFF. The V call is TRBV28, the J call TRBJ2-2, with a possible D match to TRBD1 (5 bases). The CDR3 runs to 15 residues. CDR1 and CDR2 (germline): MDHEN, SYDVKM. Trimming stripped 1 base from V and 2 bases from J, with 8 bases between.

This chain joins TRBV6-2 or TRBV6-3 and TRBJ1-1; no firm D call. V was cut by 2 bases and J by 8 bases, with 6 bases left in between. The germline gives CDR1 MNHEY, CDR2 SVGEGT. The CDR3 loop spans 11 amino acids. As DNA, the CDR3 is TGTGCCAGCAGTTACGGACCCGAAGCTTTCTTT. This translates into CASSYGPEAFF.

This clone was observed a handful of times. The chain uses TRBV2 and TRBJ2-7, with 10 positions matching TRBD1. Germline trimming cut 7 bases from V and 4 bases from J; bases unmatched to any gene: 10. Germline V gene sequence: CDR1 SNHLY, CDR2 FYNNEI. The CDR3 totals 15 residues. CDR3 sequence: CASNHQTGGVYEQYF. The CDR3 DNA sequence: TGTGCCAGCAACCACCAGACAGGGGGCGTATACGAGCAGTACTTC.

The gene calls are TRBV3-1 (or the pseudogene TRBV3-2) and TRBJ1-1; D is possibly TRBD1 (5 bases). The CDR3 contains 14 residues. V was cut by 4 bases and J by 6 bases, with 15 bases left in between. Germline CDR1 and CDR2: LGHDT and YNNKEL (reference sequence). In nucleotides, the CDR3 is TGTGCCAGCAGCCCCGATCCAGGGAATTCTGAAGCTTTCTTT. It codes for CASSPDPGNSEAFF.

The V gene is TRBV29-1, the J gene TRBJ1-1; no firm D call. The germline V gene encodes CDR1 SQVTM and CDR2 ANQGSEA. The CDR3 is 11 residues long. Trimming took 0 bases from V and 8 from J, leaving 7 bases between them. CDR3 residues: CSVEDHREAFF. For the CDR3, the DNA is TGCAGCGTTGAAGATCACCGCGAAGCTTTCTTT.

DNA for the CDR3: TGTGCCAGCAGTTTAGGGGGCGCTGGCTACGAGCAGTACTTC. Translated: CASSLGGAGYEQYF. This sequence joins TRBV27 and TRBJ2-7; possible D gene TRBD1, 6 bases. Per the germline V gene, CDR1 is MNHEY and CDR2 is SMNVEV (reference sequence). The CDR3 is 14 residues long. Trimming took 2 bases from V and 3 from J, leaving 11 bases between them.

The chain employs TRBV3-1 (or the pseudogene TRBV3-2) and TRBJ1-2; the D gene is possibly TRBD1 (5 bases). Germline CDR1 LGHDT, CDR2 YNNKEL (reference sequence). V was cut by 0 bases and J by 6 bases, with 11 bases left in between. CDR3 length equals 14 residues. The CDR3 DNA reads as TGTGCCAGCAGCCAAGATTGGCAGGGACATGGCTACACCTTC. Residues: CASSQDWQGHGYTF.

J is TRBJ1-6 and V is TRBV6-5; the match to TRBD1 covers 9 bases. Germline lookup yields CDR1 MNHEY and CDR2 SVGAGI. J gave up 10 bases and V 7 bases, and 8 bases lay outside the gene matches. The CDR3 length is 14 residues. The CDR3 sequence is CASNPGQGFSPLHF. The CDR3 DNA follows: TGTGCCAGCAACCCGGGACAGGGTTTCTCACCCCTCCACTTT.

The chain employs TRBV7-2 and TRBJ2-3; TRBD1 is a possible D gene (6 bases). The CDR3 covers 16 residues. Per germline, CDR1 SGHTA and CDR2 FQGNSA. Trimming pared 2 bases from V and 4 bases from J, leaving 16 bases between. CDR3 nucleotides: TGTGCCAGCAGCTTAAGGGGTCCACCAGGGGCAGATACGCAGTATTTT. Protein product: CASSLRGPPGADTQYF.

There are a few counts of this clone. This chain joins TRBV12-3 or TRBV12-4 and TRBJ2-7; no definite D call. The CDR3 covers 12 residues. Trimming left V 6 bases short and J 5 bases short, with 11 bases between. CDR3: CASSQHPNEQYF. The CDR3 DNA reads TGTGCCAGCAGCCAGCATCCAAACGAGCAGTACTTC.

The chain carries TRBV7-9 and TRBJ2-3; D might be TRBD1 (6 bases). Deletions cut 3 bases from V and 6 bases from J, with 16 bases between. CDR3 length: 15 residues. CDR1 is SEHNR, CDR2 FQNEAQ, per germline (reference sequence). The CDR3 DNA reads as TGTGCCAGCAGCTTTCGACAGGCAAAGGGGGATACGCAGTATTTT. Residues: CASSFRQAKGDTQYF.

This clone appeared once. The chain combines TRBV3-1 (or the pseudogene TRBV3-2) with TRBJ2-7; 8 bases are shared with TRBD1. J was trimmed by 5 bases and V by 3 bases; bases with no gene match: 9. In germline, CDR1 is LGHDT, CDR2 YNNKEL (reference sequence). The CDR3 is made up of 15 amino acids. The CDR3 nucleotides read TGTGCCAGCAGCCATGTTTCAGGGGGCAACGACGAGCAGTACTTC. Its translation is CASSHVSGGNDEQYF.

This chain joins TRBV27 and TRBJ2-3; TRBD2 aligns across 10 bases. Unmatched junction bases numbered 9, after V lost 5 bases and J lost 1 base. The CDR3 sequence is 17 residues long. Germline-derived CDR1 and CDR2 are MNHEY and SMNVEV (reference sequence). DNA of the CDR3: TGTGCCAGCAGTCCTAACCCTAGCGGGAGTGGCACAGATACGCAGTATTTT. Translated, it gives CASSPNPSGSGTDTQYF.

The CDR3 loop is CASSSLNTWTSGSYEQYF. The CDR3 DNA follows: TGTGCCAGCAGCTCGCTAAATACGTGGACTAGCGGTTCCTACGAGCAGTACTTC. The V call is TRBV7-8, the J call TRBJ2-7; TRBD2 agrees at 10 bases. V shed 4 bases, J shed 1 base, and the junction held 13 bases outside the gene matches. The CDR3 extends over 18 amino acids. Per germline, CDR1 SGHVS and CDR2 FQNEAQ. The whole variable domain, filled in from reference TRBV7-8 and TRBJ2-7, reads GAGVSQSPRYKVAKRGQDVALRCDPISGHVSLFWYQQALGQGPEFLTYFQNEAQLDKSGLPSDRFFAERPEGSVSTLKIQRTQQEDSAVYLCASSSLNTWTSGSYEQYFGPGTRLTVT.

The V call is TRBV20-1, the J call TRBJ2-7, with D uncertain. The CDR3 runs to 11 residues. Per germline, CDR1 DFQATT and CDR2 SNEGSKA (reference sequence). The germline V and J ends were trimmed by 8 bases and 2 bases, with 10 bases remaining between them. The chain's CDR3 is CSPASTYEQYF. The CDR3 nucleotides are TGCAGTCCCGCTTCTACCTACGAGCAGTACTTC.

The V call is TRBV6-5, the J call TRBJ2-3; D possibly corresponds to TRBD1 (6 bases). CDR3 length equals 14 residues. Trimming took 6 bases from V and 6 from J, leaving 16 bases between them. Germline V CDR1 and CDR2: MNHEY, SVGAGI. CDR3 protein: CASSPQGTRDTQYF. DNA for the CDR3: TGTGCCAGCAGCCCACAGGGAACGCGGGATACGCAGTATTTT.

The chain joins TRBV3-1 (or the pseudogene TRBV3-2) to TRBJ2-3; TRBD2 aligns across 7 bases. V was clipped by 3 bases and J by 2 bases; unmatched bases: 5. The CDR3 consists of 15 residues. The germline gives CDR1 LGHDT, CDR2 YNNKEL (reference sequence). CDR3 region: CASSHRGRATDTQYF. CDR3 nucleotide sequence: TGTGCCAGCAGCCACCGAGGGAGGGCCACAGATACGCAGTATTTT.

This chain joins TRBV6-5 and TRBJ2-2; 9 nucleotides agree with TRBD1. With 8 bases clipped from V and 3 bases from J, the junction kept 7 bases outside the gene matches. Per germline, CDR1 MNHEY and CDR2 SVGAGI. The CDR3 has 15 residues. The CDR3 sequence: CASLPGQGYTGELFF. DNA of the CDR3: TGTGCCAGCCTCCCGGGACAGGGTTACACCGGGGAGCTGTTTTTT.

V usage is TRBV5-4 and J usage is TRBJ2-3; 7 bases fit TRBD2. The CDR3 runs 15 residues. Trimming cost V 0 bases and J 0 bases; bases outside gene matches: 1. Germline V CDR1 and CDR2: SGHNT, YYREEE (reference sequence). CDR3 nucleotide sequence: TGTGCCAGCAGCTTGGAGCGGGGCAGCACAGATACGCAGTATTTT. This codes for CASSLERGSTDTQYF.

The V and J genes are TRBV6-2 or TRBV6-3 and TRBJ1-5; D unresolved. V was cut by 6 bases and J by 6 bases, with 15 bases left in between. Germline V gene sequence: CDR1 MNHEY, CDR2 SVGEGT. The CDR3 runs 14 residues. The CDR3 region has the DNA TGTGCCAGCAGCCTCGGTTCGGGGAGTCAGCCCCAGCATTTT. Its translation is CASSLGSGSQPQHF.

The chain is built from TRBV7-9 and TRBJ1-2; TRBD1 agrees at 9 bases. Unmatched junction bases numbered 12, after V lost 5 bases and J lost 5 bases. This CDR3 is 16 amino acids long. Germline loops: CDR1 SEHNR, CDR2 FQNEAQ (reference sequence). The CDR3 coding sequence is TGTGCCAGCAGCCCAAGACCGGGACAGGGTTTTTATGGCTACACCTTC. Its translation: CASSPRPGQGFYGYTF. The full variable domain, with the rest looked up from reference TRBV7-9 and TRBJ1-2, is DTGVSQNPRHKITKRGQNVTFRCDPISEHNRLYWYRQTLGQGPEFLTYFQNEAQLEKSRLLSDRFSAERPKGSFSTLEIQRTEQGDSAMYLCASSPRPGQGFYGYTFGSGTRLTVV.

The rearrangement uses TRBV7-8 and TRBJ2-1, with 11 bases lining up with TRBD2. This CDR3 is 19 amino acids long. Germline V gene lookup returns CDR1 SGHVS and CDR2 FQNEAQ. Trimming removed 5 bases from V and 0 bases from J; junction bases left unmatched: 12. The CDR3 sequence: CASSRGGASGRLSYNEQFF. The CDR3 DNA reads TGTGCCAGCAGCCGAGGTGGGGCTAGCGGGAGGCTCTCCTACAATGAGCAGTTCTTC. The complete variable domain, with remaining parts taken from reference TRBV7-8 and TRBJ2-1, reads GAGVSQSPRYKVAKRGQDVALRCDPISGHVSLFWYQQALGQGPEFLTYFQNEAQLDKSGLPSDRFFAERPEGSVSTLKIQRTQQEDSAVYLCASSRGGASGRLSYNEQFFGPGTRLTVL.

This clone was seen a few times. The chain combines TRBV7-9 with TRBJ2-7; D unclear. Trimming left V 5 bases short and J 0 bases short, with 8 bases between. Per germline, CDR1 SEHNR and CDR2 FQNEAQ (reference sequence). The CDR3 has 13 residues. CDR3: CASSQIGSYEQYF. As DNA, the CDR3 is TGTGCCAGCAGCCAGATAGGCTCCTACGAGCAGTACTTC.